This is a list of T cell receptor beta chains from one sample in a study of tumor and adjacent non-tumor tissue in lung cancer. From the multiplex PCR reads, TCRdb called clonotypes with MiXCR, one entry per CDR3 protein. Seen here are roughly 200,000 distinct CDR3 sequences, around 71% observed once, and the top ten hold 20% to 25%. The specimen was lung tumor tissue. These TCRs come from a man in his sixties with non-small cell lung cancer. CDR3s include the opening cysteine and the closing phenylalanine or tryptophan. D genes are given only for firm matches. Only part of the rows carry a size: once, few, many, or a class if the clone is expanded.

>TRBJ1-2|-|-|TRBV6-6
CASRESKALCYTF
TGTGCCAGCAGGGAATCCAAGGCCTTATGCTACACCTTC
>TRBJ2-1|-|once|TRBV11-3
CASSTVGQVRNEQFF
TGTGCCAGCAGCACGGTGGGGCAAGTTCGGAATGAGCAGTTCTTC
>TRBJ2-7|TRBD2|-|TRBV28
CASRTGGSGSFYEQYF
TGTGCCAGCAGAACGGGCGGGAGCGGTTCGTTCTACGAGCAGTACTTC
>TRBJ2-7|-|-|TRBV6-1
CASTRGSGYGQHF
TGTGCCAGCACCCGTGGGTCGGGTTACGGGCAGCACTTC
>TRBJ1-5|-|-|TRBV12-3/TRBV12-4
CASSLALPGNQPQHF
TGTGCCAGCAGTTTGGCCCTACCCGGCAATCAGCCCCAGCATTTT
>TRBJ1-6|-|-|TRBV6-1
CTSRASPTWSYNSPLHF
TGTACCAGCAGGGCGTCCCCGACATGGTCCTATAATTCACCCCTCCACTTT
>TRBJ1-2|TRBD1|-|TRBV2
CAGQGARGYTF
TGTGCCGGGCAGGGGGCGCGAGGCTACACCTTC
>TRBJ2-7|-|-|TRBV6-6
CASRTDRSCEQYF
TGTGCCAGCAGAACAGACAGGTCCTGCGAGCAGTACTTC
>TRBJ2-2|-|-|TRBV11-3
CASSPRYFYDIGELFF
TGTGCCAGCAGCCCCCGATATTTTTATGACATCGGGGAGCTGTTTTTT
>TRBJ2-1|TRBD1|many|TRBV12-3/TRBV12-4
CASSSSQGKGDNEQFF
TGTGCCAGCAGTTCCTCACAGGGGAAAGGAGACAATGAGCAGTTCTTC
>TRBJ2-1|-|many|TRBV20-1
CSAKYNNNEQFF
TGCAGTGCCAAATATAATAACAATGAGCAGTTCTTC
>TRBJ1-1|-|many|TRBV29-1
CSAVRGPQAFF
TGCAGCGCCGTCCGGGGCCCGCAGGCTTTCTTT
>TRBJ2-2|-|-|TRBV4-2
CASSQETWPGARTGELFF
TGTGCCAGCAGTCAAGAAACTTGGCCGGGGGCGAGGACCGGGGAGTTGTTTTTT
>TRBJ2-1|-|-|TRBV11-3
CASSPWIFEYNEQFF
TGCGCCAGCAGCCCCTGGATTTTCGAGTACAATGAGCAGTTCTTC
>TRBJ2-3|-|-|TRBV11-3
CASSLDPLEVWGRTATQYF
TGTGCCAGCAGCTTAGATCCCCTAGAAGTCTGGGGCCGCACAGCTACCCAGTATTTT
>TRBJ1-6|-|-|TRBV6-1
CASSAYSPLNF
TGTGCGAGCAGTGCATACTCACCCCTCAACTTT
>TRBJ1-3|TRBD1|many|TRBV29-1
CSVQPRQGSGNTIYF
TGCAGCGTTCAACCCCGACAGGGTTCTGGAAACACCATATATTTT
>TRBJ2-5|TRBD2|-|TRBV5-4
CASSLGTSVLAGETQHF
TGTGCCAGCAGCCTCGGGACTAGTGTTTTGGCAGGAGAGACCCAGCACTTC
>TRBJ1-2|-|many|TRBV6-1
CASSGLIIGGYTF
TGTGCCAGCAGCGGGTTGATCATAGGTGGCTACACCTTC
>TRBJ1-4|TRBD1|many|TRBV29-1
CSVEDLGQGGEKLFF
TGCAGCGTTGAAGATTTGGGACAGGGAGGTGAAAAACTGTTTTTT
>TRBJ2-5|-|-|TRBV5-4
CASSPHGTMTQYF
TGTGCCAGCAGCCCACACGGGACAATGACCCAGTACTTC
>TRBJ1-3|-|-|TRBV11-2
CVSSLDVSGNTIYF
TGCGTCAGCAGCTTAGATGTCTCTGGAAACACCATATATTTT
>TRBJ2-7|TRBD1|-|TRBV4-2
CASSQATGAGLYEQYF
TGTGCCAGCAGCCAAGCAACAGGGGCAGGTTTATACGAGCAGTACTTC
>TRBJ2-5|TRBD1|-|TRBV4-2
CASNQERQGWQETQYF
TGTGCCAGCAACCAAGAAAGACAGGGGTGGCAAGAGACCCAGTACTTC
>TRBJ2-7|TRBD2|few|TRBV29-1
CSVAAGTSRDDYEQYF
TGCAGCGTTGCCGCCGGGACTAGCAGAGATGACTACGAGCAGTACTTC
>TRBJ2-6|TRBD1|-|TRBV20-1
CSAREQGAGVNVLAF
TGCAGTGCTAGAGAACAGGGGGCTGGGGTCAACGTCCTGGCTTTC
>TRBJ2-3|TRBD2|-|TRBV20-1
CSARDISGRAGDTQYF
TGCAGTGCTAGGGACATTAGCGGGAGGGCGGGAGATACGCAGTATTTT
>TRBJ1-5|TRBD1|few|TRBV12-3/TRBV12-4
CASSLMGQGNQPQHF
TGTGCCAGCAGTTTAATGGGACAGGGCAATCAGCCCCAGCATTTT
>TRBJ2-7|TRBD1|many|TRBV11-1
CASSGRRLAGGYEQYF
TGTGCCAGCAGCGGACGCCGGTTGGCAGGGGGCTACGAGCAGTACTTC
>TRBJ2-6|-|-|TRBV5-1
CASSWGTISGANVLTF
TGCGCCAGTAGCTGGGGGACCATCTCTGGGGCCAACGTCCTGACTTTC
>TRBJ2-7|-|few|TRBV29-1
CSIEDRGRGEGEQYF
TGCAGCATTGAAGATCGGGGTCGCGGGGAAGGAGAGCAGTACTTC
>TRBJ2-2|-|-|TRBV5-6
CTNSSLAGWDTGELFF
TGTACCAACAGCTCCTTAGCAGGGTGGGACACCGGGGAGCTGTTTTTT
>TRBJ1-1|-|-|TRBV11-3
CASSSHGLQTEAFF
TGTGCCAGCAGCTCGCACGGATTGCAGACTGAAGCTTTCTTT